The rows below give T cell receptor beta chains drawn from one sample of a study of T cell responses to AZD1222 COVID-19 vaccine. Only in-frame clones appear in the TCRdb table, and some are missing; sequencing was by immunoSEQ multiplex PCR. The sample lists approximately 110,000 clones; around nine tenths were seen once. The sequenced sample was peripheral blood, obtained on day 0 of AZD1222 vaccination. These receptors all come from an adult in good health. Both conserved end residues are part of each CDR3. A D gene is named only where the DNA matches it firmly. Clone sizes are given selectively: once, few, many, or a class where the clone is expanded.

TGTGCCAGCAGTTACTCTGGGCAGGGTCGGACTGAAGCTTTCTTT	CASSYSGQGRTEAFF	TRBV6-5	TRBJ1-1	few	-
TGTGCCAGCAGCCCAGGGTTGCGGAATACAGATACGCAGTATTTT	CASSPGLRNTDTQYF	TRBV7-9	TRBJ2-3	-	-
TGTGCCAGCAGCTTGGTAGCCTCTGGGGCCAACGTCCTGACTTTC	CASSLVASGANVLTF	TRBV5-4	TRBJ2-6	-	-
TGTGCCAGCAGCTCGGGGGGTGCTGGAAACACCATATATTTT	CASSSGGAGNTIYF	TRBV14	TRBJ1-3	-	-
TGTGCCAGCAGCTTGGGATGGGACAGGGGTACCTACAATGAGCAGTTCTTC	CASSLGWDRGTYNEQFF	TRBV5-5	TRBJ2-1	-	TRBD1
TGCGCCAGCAGCTTGGGGGATTATGGCTACACCTTC	CASSLGDYGYTF	TRBV5-1	TRBJ1-2	-	-
TGCGCCAGCAGCTTAACAGGGCCGAGCACAGATACGCAGTATTTT	CASSLTGPSTDTQYF	TRBV5-1	TRBJ2-3	-	-
TGTGCCAGCAGCAAAGTCAGCGGGGGATCTTACAATGAGCAGTTCTTC	CASSKVSGGSYNEQFF	TRBV21-1	TRBJ2-1	-	-
TGTGCCAGTGGACAGGGAAGGTATGGCTACACCTTC	CASGQGRYGYTF	TRBV19	TRBJ1-2	-	TRBD1
TGTGCCAGTAGTATCGGGTGGACCGGGGAGCTGTTTTTT	CASSIGWTGELFF	TRBV19	TRBJ2-2	-	-
TGTGCCAGCAGCGTCGGACAGGGGACGCTCCTGGAAAAACTGTTTTTT	CASSVGQGTLLEKLFF	TRBV5-8	TRBJ1-4	-	TRBD1
TGTGCCAGCACTTATGGCGGAGACAGCTACGAGCAGTACTTC	CASTYGGDSYEQYF	TRBV6-6	TRBJ2-7	once	-
TGTGCCATCAGTGACGGGACAGGGAGGGATTCACCCCTCCACTTT	CAISDGTGRDSPLHF	TRBV10-3	TRBJ1-6	-	TRBD1
TGCGCCAGCAGCTTAGACAGAATGAACACTGAAGCTTTCTTT	CASSLDRMNTEAFF	TRBV5-1	TRBJ1-1	once	-
TGTGCTAGTGGTTACGACAGAAATCAGCCCCAGCATTTT	CASGYDRNQPQHF	TRBV12-5	TRBJ1-5	-	-
TGTGCCAGCAACGCTAGAGACGTAGGGGAGCAGTTCTTC	CASNARDVGEQFF	TRBV9	TRBJ2-1	-	-
TGTGCCAGCAGTTCCGGACAGGGGAACTATGGCTACACCTTC	CASSSGQGNYGYTF	TRBV6-5	TRBJ1-2	-	TRBD1
TGTGCCAGCAGCCAAAGACAGGAGAGATATAATTCACCCCTCCACTTT	CASSQRQERYNSPLHF	TRBV4-2	TRBJ1-6	-	-
TGTGCCAGCAGACCGGGTCCGAACACCGGGGAGCTGTTTTTT	CASRPGPNTGELFF	TRBV3-1/TRBV3-2	TRBJ2-2	-	-
TGTGCCATCAGTGAACTAGGGGAAGAGCAGTACTTC	CAISELGEEQYF	TRBV10-3	TRBJ2-7	-	-
TGTGCCAGCAGCTTAGCCGTCAGGGGCCAGAACACTGAAGCTTTCTTT	CASSLAVRGQNTEAFF	TRBV7-6	TRBJ1-1	once	-
TGTGCCACCCCGAAAAAACTAGTGGGACATAACTATGGCTACACCTTC	CATPKKLVGHNYGYTF	TRBV24-1	TRBJ1-2	-	-
TGTGCCAGCTGGCTCGGGACAGGAAACTACAATGAGCAGTTCTTC	CASWLGTGNYNEQFF	TRBV6-5	TRBJ2-1	-	TRBD1
TGTGCCAGCAGTTATCGGGGGAGCTCCTACGAGCAGTACTTC	CASSYRGSSYEQYF	TRBV2	TRBJ2-7	-	-
TGTGCCAGCAGCGGGGTCCAGGGCTATGGCTACACCTTC	CASSGVQGYGYTF	TRBV7-9	TRBJ1-2	-	-
TGTGCCAGCAGCTTAAGTGAATGGGCAGCCAAAAACATTCAGTACTTC	CASSLSEWAAKNIQYF	TRBV7-9	TRBJ2-4	once	-
TGTGCCAGCAGCTTATTAGGACAGGGGGCCACCGGGGAGCTGTTTTTT	CASSLLGQGATGELFF	TRBV5-8	TRBJ2-2	-	TRBD1
TGTGCCATCAGACCTCTGAACACCGGGGAGCTGTTTTTT	CAIRPLNTGELFF	TRBV6-2/TRBV6-3	TRBJ2-2	-	-
TGCGCCAGCAGCCTTAGGGACATCGAAAATTCACCCCTCCACTTT	CASSLRDIENSPLHF	TRBV4-1	TRBJ1-6	-	-
TGTGCCAGCAGCTTAGTCCGGGGGTCCCGCTCCTATAATTCACCCCTCCACTTT	CASSLVRGSRSYNSPLHF	TRBV7-2	TRBJ1-6	-	-
TGTGCCAGCAGTGACAGGACAGAGACCCAGTACTTC	CASSDRTETQYF	TRBV2	TRBJ2-5	-	-
TGTGCCATCAGCCCCGCGCCGGCTGGGAGCAGCTCTGGAAACACCATATATTTT	CAISPAPAGSSSGNTIYF	TRBV10-3	TRBJ1-3	-	-
TGCAGCGTGAGTAGGACAGACTATGGCTACACCTTC	CSVSRTDYGYTF	TRBV29-1	TRBJ1-2	few	-
TGTGCCAGCAGTTACCCCAGTCAGCCCCAGCATTTT	CASSYPSQPQHF	TRBV6-2/TRBV6-3	TRBJ1-5	-	-
TGTGCCAGCAGCTTTTGGACAGGGTTGTTAACGAGGGACACCATATATTTT	CASSFWTGLLTRDTIYF	TRBV5-6	TRBJ1-3	-	TRBD1
TGCGCCAGCAGCCGAGAAGGCCAGGGGCACGGGGAGCTGTTTTTT	CASSREGQGHGELFF	TRBV4-3	TRBJ2-2	-	-
TGTGCCAGCAGTGTTGGACAAAGTAATGAAAAACTGTTTTTT	CASSVGQSNEKLFF	TRBV2	TRBJ1-4	once	-
TGTGCCAGCAGCTTAGGAAGACAGGGGTATAGAAACACCATATATTTT	CASSLGRQGYRNTIYF	TRBV7-2	TRBJ1-3	once	TRBD1
TGTGCCAGCAGCCCCGAGGGATCCTACGAGCAGTACTTC	CASSPEGSYEQYF	TRBV2	TRBJ2-7	few	-
TGTGCCAGCAGCCAAGAGGGTGTCGCCGGGGAGCTGTTTTTT	CASSQEGVAGELFF	TRBV4-2	TRBJ2-2	-	-
TGCGCCAGCAGCCAAGCGGCTCTCGGGGAGCTGTTTTTT	CASSQAALGELFF	TRBV4-1	TRBJ2-2	-	-
TGTGCCAGCAGCTTGTGGGGGCAGCCCCTTATTGGGGATGAGCAGTTCTTC	CASSLWGQPLIGDEQFF	TRBV5-4	TRBJ2-1	-	-
TGTGCCAGCAGCCAAGGGGGAAGCGGGGAGCTGTTTTTT	CASSQGGSGELFF	TRBV14	TRBJ2-2	-	-
TGTGCCAGCAGCCGAGCGGGGGGGCGAGAGACCCAGTACTTC	CASSRAGGRETQYF	TRBV11-2	TRBJ2-5	-	TRBD2
TGCGCCAGCAGCTTGGTAACTAGCCCGTCCCCCGGGGAGCTGTTTTTT	CASSLVTSPSPGELFF	TRBV5-1	TRBJ2-2	-	-
TGCGCCAGCAGCCAAGAGGGCGGGTGGCAGCCCCAGCATTTT	CASSQEGGWQPQHF	TRBV4-1	TRBJ1-5	-	-
TGCAGCGTTCTTGAGGGCGGGGAGCTGTTTTTT	CSVLEGGELFF	TRBV29-1	TRBJ2-2	-	-
TGCGCCAGCAGCTGGACGGGCGAAGGAAACACCATATATTTT	CASSWTGEGNTIYF	TRBV5-1	TRBJ1-3	-	-
TGTGCCAGCAGCAAAGGGGCAAACAATGAGCAGTTCTTC	CASSKGANNEQFF	TRBV21-1	TRBJ2-1	-	-
TGTGCCAGCAGCCAAGAGACCTGGGACAGACGATACACCTTC	CASSQETWDRRYTF	TRBV3-1/TRBV3-2	TRBJ1-2	-	TRBD1
TGTGCCAGCAAGTATAGCAATCAGCCCCAGCATTTT	CASKYSNQPQHF	TRBV6-5	TRBJ1-5	-	-
TGTGCCAGCAGCTTAGTGGGGGGGGATACGCAGTATTTT	CASSLVGGDTQYF	TRBV7-6	TRBJ2-3	-	TRBD2
TGTGCCAGCAGCGCTGCCGGGACAGGAATATTTCCCCTCCACTTT	CASSAAGTGIFPLHF	TRBV9	TRBJ1-6	few	TRBD1
TGTGCCAGTAGTTCGGGGAGTCCTTATGATTCTTATAGCAATCAGCCCCAGCATTTT	CASSSGSPYDSYSNQPQHF	TRBV19	TRBJ1-5	-	-
TGTGCCAGCAGCTCTCTGAGGGCCTCAGATACGCAGTATTTT	CASSSLRASDTQYF	TRBV7-9	TRBJ2-3	-	-
TGTGCCAGCAGTGTTATGGGGTATGGCTACACCTTC	CASSVMGYGYTF	TRBV2	TRBJ1-2	-	-